The next 24 T cell receptor beta chains were all read from a single sample in a study of blood T cell repertoires in COVID-19. Libraries were prepared by immunoSEQ multiplex PCR; TCRdb keeps only in-frame clonotypes and omits some of them. Found here are about 64,000 clones, 75% to 85% of them singletons; the top ten hold around 12%. Sequencing was performed on peripheral blood. The source is a human donor in a cohort sampled during active COVID-19.

This chain links TRBV7-2 with TRBJ2-3; D is possibly TRBD2 (5 bases). V dropped 7 bases and J dropped 4 bases, with 15 bases sitting between them. CDR3 length: 14 residues. Germline V gene sequence: CDR1 SGHTA, CDR2 FQGNSA. CDR3 DNA sequence: TGTGCCAGCACCCGCCGGGCCGGGGCAGATACGCAGTATTTT. Translating gives CASTRRAGADTQYF.

The chain employs TRBV5-1 and TRBJ1-6; 10 bases are a match to TRBD1. Germline V gene lookup returns CDR1 SGHRS and CDR2 YFSETQ. The V segment lost 0 bases and the J segment 9 bases; nucleotides outside the gene matches: 3. The CDR3 contains 15 residues. The CDR3 sequence: CASSLGDRGISPLHF. Here the CDR3 DNA reads TGCGCCAGCAGCTTGGGGGACAGGGGCATTTCACCCCTCCACTTT.

The V and J genes are TRBV5-5 and TRBJ1-1; D gene unclear. The CDR3 is 14 residues long. V was pared by 1 base and J by 0 bases, with 7 bases between. Germline values: CDR1 SGHKS, CDR2 YYEKEE (reference sequence). Written as DNA, the CDR3 is TGTGCCAGCAGCTTGAGAGGGTTGAACACTGAAGCTTTCTTT. Protein: CASSLRGLNTEAFF.

CDR3 in amino acids: CASSYGGLAGDEQYV. The CDR3 DNA reads TGTGCCAGCAGTTACGGAGGACTAGCGGGGGACGAGCAGTACGTC. The rearrangement links TRBV6-2 or TRBV6-3 to TRBJ2-7, with 13 nucleotides matching TRBD2. The J segment lost 5 bases and the V segment lost 2 bases, leaving 3 bases of the junction unmatched. This CDR3 spans 15 amino acids. The germline CDR1 and CDR2 sequences are MNHEY and SVGEGT.

This clone was seen just once. The rearrangement links TRBV28 to TRBJ1-6; weak D call: TRBD1 (6 bases). CDR1 is MDHEN and CDR2 is SYDVKM in the germline V gene. Trimming cost V 5 bases and J 10 bases, with 21 bases left between them. The CDR3 covers 16 residues. The CDR3 DNA reads as TGTGCCAGCAGTCGCAGGGGAACCGCAATTGGGTCACCCCTCCACTTT. Translating gives CASSRRGTAIGSPLHF. Supplemented by reference TRBV28 and TRBJ1-6, the full variable domain reads DVKVTQSSRYLVKRTGEKVFLECVQDMDHENMFWYRQDPGLGLRLIYFSYDVKMKEKGDIPEGYSVSREKKERFSLILESASTNQTSMYLCASSRRGTAIGSPLHFGNGTRLTVT.

CDR3: CASSVLVGASETQYF. DNA for the CDR3: TGTGCCAGCAGCGTACTAGTGGGGGCTTCCGAGACCCAGTACTTC. The chain has TRBV9 and TRBJ2-5; D is possibly TRBD1 (6 bases). CDR1 and CDR2 from the germline V gene are SGDLS and YYNGEE. The CDR3 is made up of 15 amino acids. V lost 1 base and J lost 5, with 15 bases in between.

This sequence joins TRBV18 and TRBJ2-2; 8 bases are a match to TRBD1. The CDR3 length is 15 residues. V lost 1 base to trimming and J lost 4 bases; unmatched junction nucleotides: 2. The V gene's germline CDR1 is KGHSH and CDR2 LQKENI. CDR3 sequence: CASSPRDRFTGELFF. DNA for the CDR3: TGTGCCAGCTCACCACGGGACAGGTTCACCGGGGAGCTGTTTTTT.

This chain uses TRBV27 with TRBJ2-1; TRBD1 matches at 7 bases. CDR1 and CDR2 from the germline V gene are MNHEY and SMNVEV (reference sequence). The CDR3 covers 16 residues. The J segment lost 7 bases and the V segment lost 4 bases, leaving 13 bases of the junction unmatched. The CDR3 DNA reads as TGTGCCAGCAGTTCAGCTGACAGGGCAGAGTGGAATGAGCAGTTCTTC. Protein sequence: CASSSADRAEWNEQFF.

This clone was picked up one time. V gene TRBV30 combines with J gene TRBJ2-7, with 8 positions matching TRBD1. The CDR3 totals 13 residues. Germline-derived CDR1 and CDR2 are GTSNPN and SVGIG (reference sequence). The V gene end was trimmed by 5 bases and the J gene end by 3 bases; junction bases not matched to a gene: 6. CDR3 region: CAWRPDRVYEQYF. The DNA for the CDR3 is TGTGCCTGGCGACCGGACAGGGTCTACGAGCAGTACTTC.

The V gene is TRBV4-1, the J gene TRBJ2-5, with D possibly TRBD1 on 6 matching bases. The CDR3 length is 16 residues. Germline values: CDR1 MGHRA, CDR2 YSYEKL. V lost 4 bases to trimming and J lost 5 bases, with 20 bases between them. The CDR3 region is CASSLQGQTPGETQYF. As DNA, the CDR3 is TGCGCCAGCAGCCTACAAGGACAGACCCCCGGGGAGACCCAGTACTTC.

This rearrangement joins TRBV5-1 to TRBJ2-2; D is perhaps TRBD1 (7 bases). This CDR3 is built from 15 residues. V was cut by 0 bases and J by 7 bases, with 13 bases left in between. The germline gives CDR1 SGHRS, CDR2 YFSETQ. CDR3 DNA sequence: TGCGCCAGCAGCTTGGGACAGGGACTCGGCGGGGAGCTGTTTTTT. Translation: CASSLGQGLGGELFF.

The rearrangement links TRBV6-2 or TRBV6-3 to TRBJ2-3; TRBD2 aligns across 9 bases. Trimming removed 3 bases from V and 2 bases from J; junction bases left unmatched: 6. In germline, CDR1 is MNHEY, CDR2 SVGEGT. The CDR3 covers 16 residues. As DNA, the CDR3 is TGTGCCAGCAGTTATTTTAGCGGGAGACTCACAGATACGCAGTATTTT. Translating gives CASSYFSGRLTDTQYF.

The chain has TRBV11-1 and TRBJ2-2; D may be TRBD1 (5 bases). V lost 7 bases to trimming and J lost 3 bases, with 9 bases between them. Looked up from germline, CDR1 is SGHAT and CDR2 is FQDESV (reference sequence). The CDR3 contains 13 residues. CDR3 protein: CASNEGDTGELFF. The CDR3, as DNA: TGTGCCAGCAATGAAGGGGACACCGGGGAGCTGTTTTTT.

With respect to this clone: The same CDR3 also results from other DNA sequences found in this sample. The chain employs TRBV7-2 and TRBJ2-3; 10 bases align to TRBD2. The CDR3 has 16 residues. Germline V gene data show CDR1 as SGHTA and CDR2 as FQGNSA. V shed 2 bases, J shed 2 bases, and the junction held 4 bases outside the gene matches. CDR3 region: CASSLRSGGNTDTQYF. In DNA form, the CDR3 reads TGTGCCAGCAGCTTACGTAGCGGGGGGAACACAGATACGCAGTATTTT.

This rearrangement joins TRBV7-7 to TRBJ2-2; 7 bases are a match to TRBD1. The J segment lost 0 bases and the V segment lost 0 bases, leaving 1 base of the junction unmatched. CDR3 length: 16 amino acids. CDR1 and CDR2 (germline): SSHAT, FNYEAQ (reference sequence). Written as DNA, the CDR3 is TGTGCCAGCAGCTTAGCAGGGGGCGCGAACACCGGGGAGCTGTTTTTT. Protein product: CASSLAGGANTGELFF.

The rearrangement uses TRBV6-5 and TRBJ2-1; the match to TRBD1 covers 7 bases. V lost 6 bases to trimming and J lost 7 bases; unmatched junction nucleotides: 6. CDR3 length equals 13 residues. Germline CDR1 reads MNHEY; CDR2 reads SVGAGI. CDR3 sequence: CASRATGENEQFF. Written as DNA, the CDR3 is TGTGCCAGCAGAGCAACAGGGGAAAATGAGCAGTTCTTC.

This clone was seen a single time. V is TRBV7-9 and J is TRBJ2-3; 7 bases are a match to TRBD2. The ends lost 7 bases at V and 1 base at J; junction bases unmatched: 11. CDR1 and CDR2 (germline): SEHNR, FQNEAQ (reference sequence). This CDR3 is built from 16 residues. The CDR3 DNA reads as TGTGCCAGCACGTCTTGGGGGGGGTTTGGCACAGATACGCAGTATTTT. The encoded protein is CASTSWGGFGTDTQYF.

This clone showed up just a few times. This chain connects TRBV28 to TRBJ1-6; D possibly corresponds to TRBD1 (6 bases). V dropped 2 bases and J dropped 7 bases, with 12 bases sitting between them. CDR1 is MDHEN, CDR2 SYDVKM, per germline. The CDR3 is 15 residues long. The CDR3 coding sequence is TGTGCCAGCAGTTTAGTCTCAGGGGTGAATTCACCCCTCCACTTT. Translating it yields CASSLVSGVNSPLHF.

The chain has TRBV18 and TRBJ1-1; 7 bases are a match to TRBD1. The trim removed 4 bases at V and 6 bases at J, leaving 5 bases unmatched. CDR1 and CDR2 from the germline V gene are KGHSH and LQKENI. The CDR3 consists of 13 residues. CDR3 sequence: CASSLRQGSEAFF. CDR3 coding DNA: TGTGCCAGCTCACTAAGACAGGGATCTGAAGCTTTCTTT.

The sample holds a few counts of this clone. This chain uses TRBV3-1 (or the pseudogene TRBV3-2) with TRBJ1-1; 10 bases agree with TRBD1. The ends lost 4 bases at V and 7 bases at J; junction bases unmatched: 9. The CDR3 covers 15 residues. Germline values: CDR1 LGHDT, CDR2 YNNKEL (reference sequence). Here the CDR3 DNA reads TGTGCCAGCAGCCCATCGACAGGGGGCGGGAATGAAGCTTTCTTT. This gives the protein CASSPSTGGGNEAFF.

This clone appeared once. The rearrangement links TRBV5-1 to TRBJ2-3, with a tentative D call TRBD2 (7 bases). Trimming removed 7 bases at V and 0 bases at J, with 12 bases between. This CDR3 spans 14 amino acids. Germline values: CDR1 SGHRS, CDR2 YFSETQ. This chain's CDR3 is CASYRGGSTDTQYF. The CDR3 nucleotides are TGCGCCAGCTATAGGGGGGGCAGCACAGATACGCAGTATTTT.

The CDR3, as DNA: TGTGCCAGCAGAGAGACAGACCTAGAGACCCCTGAAGCTTTCTTT. Its translation: CASRETDLETPEAFF. V is TRBV6-6 and J is TRBJ1-1; maybe TRBD1 (5 bases). The V end lost 6 bases, the J end lost 6 bases, and 20 bases lay between the germline ends. The CDR3 spans 15 residues. Germline values: CDR1 MNHNY, CDR2 SVGAGI (reference sequence).

The V and J genes are TRBV6-2 or TRBV6-3 and TRBJ2-7; 8 nucleotides align to TRBD2. The V gene's germline CDR1 is MNHEY and CDR2 SVGEGT. CDR3 length: 15 residues. J was trimmed by 3 bases and V by 4 bases; bases with no gene match: 8. CDR3 nucleotides: TGTGCCAGCAGTTCGGATCGGGGACTAGTCTACGAGCAGTACTTC. Translation gives CASSSDRGLVYEQYF.

This chain links TRBV28 with TRBJ1-1; tentatively, D is TRBD1 (5 bases). V lost 5 bases, J lost 7 bases, and 14 bases lay in between. Germline values: CDR1 MDHEN, CDR2 SYDVKM. The CDR3 is made up of 13 amino acids. The CDR3 sequence is CASSPSRTGEAFF. The CDR3 DNA reads as TGTGCCAGCAGTCCATCAAGAACAGGTGAAGCTTTCTTT.